The 20 T cell receptor beta chains below were found in one sample sequenced in a study of blood T cells in healthy people across ages. The second PCR ran about 6 to 11 cycles with a sample-barcoded 5' primer and J-beta primers. TCRdb used MiXCR to reprocess the 5' RACE reads, holding one entry per CDR3 protein. The sample lists about 290,000 distinct CDR3 sequences, around 27% occurring once. Sequenced: blood. Receptors were obtained from a woman between 65 and 79 years old in good health.

Ten or more counts support this clonotype. This chain uses TRBV28 with TRBJ2-7; possibly TRBD1 or TRBD2 for D (5 bases each). The germline V gene has CDR1 MDHEN and CDR2 SYDVKM. CDR3 length: 11 amino acids. Trimming removed 8 bases from V and 3 bases from J, with 8 bases in between. As DNA, the CDR3 is TGTGCCAGCCGGGACGGCTACGAGCAGTACTTC. Its translation is CASRDGYEQYF. Full variable domain (outside the CDR3, taken from reference TRBV28 and TRBJ2-7): DVKVTQSSRYLVKRTGEKVFLECVQDMDHENMFWYRQDPGLGLRLIYFSYDVKMKEKGDIPEGYSVSREKKERFSLILESASTNQTSMYLCASRDGYEQYFGPGTRLTVT.

This clonotype was counted between two and nine times. The chain links TRBV20-1 to TRBJ2-2, with TRBD2 as a possible D gene (5 bases). Trimming took 3 bases from V and 2 from J, leaving 7 bases between them. The CDR3 loop spans 13 amino acids. CDR1 and CDR2 (germline): DFQATT, SNEGSKA (reference sequence). This chain's CDR3 is CSASSVNTGELFF. In DNA form, the CDR3 reads TGCAGTGCTAGTAGCGTTAACACCGGGGAGCTGTTTTTT.

For this clonotype: No conserved phenylalanine or tryptophan is present at the end of the CDR3, so a read error is the likely explanation. This chain links TRBV20-1 with TRBJ2-4; 9 nucleotides agree with TRBD1. This CDR3 region has 16 residues. The germline CDR1 and CDR2 sequences are DFQATT and SNEGSKA (reference sequence). The V segment lost 6 bases and the J segment 0 bases; nucleotides outside the gene matches: 9. CDR3: CSASGTGSPAKNIQYS. The DNA of the CDR3 is TGCAGTGCAAGCGGGACAGGGTCCCCAGCCAAAAACATTCAGTACTCC.

The table lists this clonotype with a few counts. This chain connects TRBV5-1 to TRBJ2-5, with D perhaps being TRBD1 or TRBD2 (5 bases each). The tail of the sequence fits TRBJ2-1 better, so the J call may be wrong. There are 13 residues in the CDR3. Looked up from germline, CDR1 is SGHRS and CDR2 is YFSETQ. CDR3 residues: CASSWDRTGEQFF. The CDR3 coding sequence is TGCGCCAGCAGCTGGGACCGGACCGGTGAGCAGTTCTTC.

The chain combines TRBV4-3 with TRBJ1-4; D gene unclear. V lost 0 bases and J lost 8, with 7 bases in between. Germline CDR1 reads LGHNA; CDR2 reads YSLEER. The CDR3 runs 13 residues. The chain's CDR3 is CASSQESDEKLFF. DNA of the CDR3: TGCGCCAGCAGCCAAGAGTCGGACGAAAAACTGTTTTTT.

This clonotype was seen just once. This chain uses TRBV12-3 or TRBV12-4 with TRBJ1-2, with D tentatively TRBD1 (5 bases). The CDR3 totals 13 residues. The ends were cut back, 7 bases at V and 3 bases at J, with 12 bases in the middle. The DNA of the CDR3 is TGTGCCAGCAAAAGGGACGAGTACTATGGCTACACCTTC. This translates into CASKRDEYYGYTF.

DNA for the CDR3: TGTGCCAGCAGTCGCCGGGGAGGGATCATTCAAGAGACCCAGTACTTC. It codes for CASSRRGGIIQETQYF. This chain joins TRBV28 and TRBJ2-5; 7 bases fit TRBD2. V shed 5 bases, J shed 2 bases, and the junction held 11 bases outside the gene matches. The CDR3 length is 16 residues. CDR1 and CDR2 (germline): MDHEN, SYDVKM.

The chain joins TRBV2 to TRBJ2-7; D possibly corresponds to TRBD2 (5 bases). This CDR3 is 12 amino acids long. The germline V gene has CDR1 SNHLY and CDR2 FYNNEI. V was shortened by 7 bases and J by 5 bases, with 12 bases between the two germline ends. The CDR3 DNA reads TGTGCCAGCATGTTAAGAGGGAACGAGCAGTACTTC. Amino acid sequence: CASMLRGNEQYF.

This clonotype occurred a few times. This chain connects TRBV14 to TRBJ2-7, with 8 bases fitting TRBD2. This CDR3 has 15 residues. CDR1 SGHDN and CDR2 FVKESK come from the germline V gene. The V segment lost 6 bases and the J segment 3 bases; nucleotides outside the gene matches: 10. Here the CDR3 reads CASSLTVSGSYEQYF. The CDR3 DNA follows: TGTGCCAGCAGTCTAACCGTAAGCGGGAGCTACGAGCAGTACTTC.

Many counts were recorded for this clonotype. The CDR3: CSVEGDGRSYEQYF. The CDR3 DNA follows: TGCAGCGTTGAGGGGGACGGGAGATCCTACGAGCAGTACTTC. The chain carries TRBV29-1 and TRBJ2-7, with D maybe TRBD2 (6 bases). The CDR3 runs 14 residues. The V gene's germline CDR1 is SQVTM and CDR2 ANQGSEA. V lost 3 bases to trimming and J lost 1 base, with 13 bases between them.

V is TRBV27 and J is TRBJ2-5, with 13 bases that match TRBD2. The assigned J gene may be wrong: the sequence end matches TRBJ2-1 better. Germline V CDR1 and CDR2: MNHEY, SMNVEV (reference sequence). The CDR3 extends over 17 amino acids. CDR3 DNA: TGTGCCAGTATGACGATTATTCGGACTAGCGGGAGAGATGAGCAGTTCTTC. This gives the protein CASMTIIRTSGRDEQFF.

In this sample, this clonotype turned up a few times. This sequence joins TRBV7-9 and TRBJ1-5; possibly TRBD1 for D (6 bases). The germline V gene has CDR1 SEHNR and CDR2 FQNEAQ (reference sequence). The length of the CDR3 is 12 residues. Trimming removed 5 bases at V and 6 bases at J, with 8 bases between. The CDR3: CASSPQGQPQHF. As DNA, the CDR3 is TGTGCCAGCAGCCCACAGGGTCAGCCCCAGCATTTT.

This clonotype occurred many times. For the CDR3, the DNA is TGTGCCAGCAGCTTAGCAGCCGCAACTAATGAAAAACTGTTTTTT. Amino acids: CASSLAAATNEKLFF. The rearrangement joins TRBV7-2 to TRBJ1-4, with unresolved D. CDR3 length: 15 amino acids. Germline lookup yields CDR1 SGHTA and CDR2 FQGNSA. Trimming shortened V by 0 bases and J by 0 bases, and 5 bases separated the two germline ends.

This clonotype showed up just a few times. The junction does not match germline at one end; this may be a read error. V usage is TRBV25-1 and J usage is TRBJ1-6; D is undetermined. CDR3 length equals 14 residues. The germline CDR1 and CDR2 sequences are MGHDK and SYGVNS. In DNA form, the CDR3 reads TGCGCCAGCAGTGAATTAGCAGTCCCTTCACCCCTCCACTTT. Protein product: CASSELAVPSPLHF.

The genes are TRBV28 and TRBJ2-5, with TRBD1 identical over 7 bases. The CDR3 spans 16 residues. Trimming at V came to 3 bases and at J to 5 bases, leaving 12 bases not matched to a gene. Germline CDR1 is MDHEN and CDR2 is SYDVKM. CDR3 nucleotides: TGTGCCAGCAGTTTCCGAGGGGGCAGCTATCAGGAGACCCAGTACTTC. It specifies CASSFRGGSYQETQYF.

The chain is built from TRBV10-2 and TRBJ2-5; D not certain. TRBJ2-1 matches the DNA end more closely, so the J call is doubtful. The CDR3 consists of 11 residues. Germline V gene lookup returns CDR1 WSHSY and CDR2 SAAADI. The CDR3 here is CASSEFGEQFF. Written as DNA, the CDR3 is TGCGCCAGCAGTGAGTTTGGTGAGCAGTTCTTC.

This clonotype was detected a few times. The chain joins TRBV19 to TRBJ2-2; tentative D call: TRBD1 (6 bases). V was clipped by 8 bases and J by 1 base, with 8 bases between them. The CDR3 extends over 13 amino acids. The germline CDR1 and CDR2 sequences are LNHDA and SQIVND (reference sequence). The CDR3 spells CASRTVNTGELFF. CDR3 DNA sequence: TGTGCCAGTCGGACAGTGAACACCGGGGAGCTGTTTTTT.

The chain links TRBV6-5 to TRBJ2-5; D is unclear. Matching the DNA end better, TRBJ2-7 makes the J call doubtful. Looked up from germline, CDR1 is MNHEY and CDR2 is SVGAGI. This CDR3 has 13 amino acids. DNA of the CDR3: TGTGCCAGCAGAAGCAACTGGTCGGACGAGCAGTACTTC. Translation gives CASRSNWSDEQYF.

This clonotype was found a few times. V and J are TRBV28 and TRBJ2-5, with D unclear. Trimming left V 4 bases short and J 5 bases short, with 8 bases between. Per the germline V gene, CDR1 is MDHEN and CDR2 is SYDVKM. CDR3 size: 12 residues. The CDR3 sequence: CASSSSLETQYF. The CDR3 nucleotides read TGTGCCAGCAGTTCCTCCCTGGAGACCCAGTACTTC.

As to this clonotype: A junction end diverges from the germline sequence, so it may reflect a read error. The chain uses TRBV28 and TRBJ2-2; possibly TRBD1 for D (6 bases). The CDR3 extends over 12 amino acids. The germline V gene has CDR1 MDHEN and CDR2 SYDVKM. The CDR3 DNA reads TGTGCCGGCAGCACAGGGACCGGGGAGCTGTTTTTT. It yields the protein CAGSTGTGELFF.